The T cell receptor (beta chain) under discussion was sequenced for a study of blood T cells in healthy people across ages. Through a sample-barcoded 5' primer and a J-beta primer mix, a second PCR was run for roughly 6 to 12 cycles. Each TCR beta cDNA got a 12-nucleotide random molecular identifier. A single record per CDR3 protein comes from TCRdb applying MiXCR to the 5' RACE reads. The sample includes 1.5 million to 2 million distinct CDR3 sequences, around half of them seen just once. This clonotype was counted between two and nine times. Its cognate antigen is unknown. It may be a read error: a sequence one base away is much more abundant. At least 5.5 micrograms of total RNA were extracted per sample. Germline CDR1 MNHEY, CDR2 SVGEGT. This CDR3 has 13 residues. Trimming stripped 6 bases from V and 0 bases from J, with 9 bases between. The study's findings and limits: While age rose, TCR beta diversity per million T cells dropped in a roughly linear way.

Sequenced: blood. The clonotype originates from a woman aged 40-49 years in good health. This sequence joins TRBV6-2 or TRBV6-3 and TRBJ2-7; D gene ambiguous. CDR3 in DNA: TGTGCCAGCAGATTCGGCAGCTCCTACGAGCAGTACTTC. The encoded protein is CASRFGSSYEQYF.